Sequencing of this T cell receptor beta chain was carried out in a study of cytomegalovirus exposure and HLA in healthy donors. Points on this clone: Its antigen remains unknown.

The PCR was carried out with 60 Vbeta primers and 13 Jbeta primers. The data were produced by immunoSEQ multiplex PCR, yet TCRdb's version contains in-frame clones alone and is incomplete. The sample holds approximately 150,000 clones, around 75% seen once. Study-level points and caveats: Through in vitro validation, three CMV-associated chains were shown to be specific for CMV antigens. Other equally common chains were less clonally expanded than HLA-associated TCR beta chains, a later analysis showed. For most TCR beta V segments, an earlier analysis put the productive rate at about 87% or about 30% of the time.

The TCR originated in a male donor in good health and CMV-seronegative. The source material was PBMCs.

Written as DNA, the CDR3 is TGTGCCAGCAGCCGGGTGTGGGGCGTAGGGGATACGCAGTATTTT. It specifies CASSRVWGVGDTQYF. The chain combines TRBV11-2 with TRBJ2-3; tentatively, D is TRBD1 (5 bases). V was cut by 5 bases and J by 6 bases, with 18 bases left in between. This CDR3 spans 15 amino acids. Germline V gene data show CDR1 as SGHAT and CDR2 as FQNNGV.